Listed below are T cell receptor beta chains from one sample, sequenced in a study of Graves' ophthalmopathy and Graves' hyperthyroidism. TCRdb reprocessed the multiplex PCR reads with MiXCR, giving one entry per CDR3 protein. The repertoire holds approximately 480,000 distinct CDR3 sequences, with over 13% as singletons. Source material: blood. These TCRs come from a woman in her 30s with Graves' ophthalmopathy. The CDR3 runs from the conserved cysteine through the conserved F or W. A D gene is named only where the DNA matches it firmly. Clone size is not always given. Where it is, it says once, few, many or a class for expanded clones.

>TRBJ2-5|many|TRBV18|.
TGTGCCAGCTCACCACAAGGGAGCTGGGGAGAGACCCAGTACTTC
CASSPQGSWGETQYF
>TRBJ2-5|few|TRBV6-8|TRBD2
TGTGCCAGCAGTAGACTAGCGGGGAACCAAGAGACCCAGTACTTC
CASSRLAGNQETQYF
>TRBJ1-1|few|TRBV4-1|.
TGCGCCAGCAGCAATAGGGGTGATAACACTGAAGCTTTCTTT
CASSNRGDNTEAFF
>TRBJ2-7|many|TRBV28|.
TGTGCCAGCAGTTACAGGGAGTTATACGAGCAGTACTTC
CASSYRELYEQYF
>TRBJ1-2|many|TRBV28|TRBD1
TGTGCCAGCAGCAAGACAGGGTACTATGGCTACACCTTC
CASSKTGYYGYTF
>TRBJ1-1|many|TRBV12-3/TRBV12-4|.
TGTGCCAGCAGTTTAGGTCCCATCGAGGCTGAAGCTTTCTTT
CASSLGPIEAEAFF
>TRBJ1-2|many|TRBV28|.
TGTGCCAGCCAAAGGGGACCTGGCTACACCTTC
CASQRGPGYTF
>TRBJ1-5|many|TRBV4-2|.
TGTGCCAGCGGAACGGGGGGAGGCAATCAGCCCCAGCATTTT
CASGTGGGNQPQHF
>TRBJ1-3|many|TRBV6-4|.
TGTGCCAGCAAACCCCGTGAGGGTTCTCATTCTGGAAACACCATATATTTT
CASKPREGSHSGNTIYF
>TRBJ1-2|many|TRBV7-3|.
TGTGCCAGCAGCTTAAGGGGACTGGATGGCTACACCTTC
CASSLRGLDGYTF
>TRBJ2-5|.|TRBV7-2|.
TGTGCCAGCAGCTTAAGTCTCCCCGGAGTAATACAGACCCAGTACTTC
CASSLSLPGVIQTQYF
>TRBJ1-1|many|TRBV7-6|.
TGTGCCAGCAGCCGGGACGATGGAACTGAAGCTTTCTTT
CASSRDDGTEAFF
>TRBJ2-7|many|TRBV15|.
TGTGCCACCAGCACGAGAAGGGGCTCCTACGAGCAGTACTTC
CATSTRRGSYEQYF
>TRBJ2-2|few|TRBV25-1|.
TGTGCCAGCAGTGAAGGGTTCCCCGGGGAGCTGTTTTTT
CASSEGFPGELFF
>TRBJ1-2|many|TRBV6-1|TRBD1
TGTGCCAGCGGCCCGCAGGGGGATGGCTACACCTTC
CASGPQGDGYTF
>TRBJ1-5|many|TRBV12-3/TRBV12-4|.
TGTGCCAGCAGTTTACGAGGTCCAGGGGCCCAGCATTTT
CASSLRGPGAQHF
>TRBJ2-7|few|TRBV19|TRBD1
TGTGCCAGTAGTATGGGACAGTTCACCTACGAGCAGTACTTC
CASSMGQFTYEQYF
>TRBJ1-3|many|TRBV28|TRBD1
TGTGCCAGCAGTTCCCTCACAGGGGGCTCTGGAAACACCATATATTTT
CASSSLTGGSGNTIYF
>TRBJ2-2|.|TRBV7-9|.
TGTGCCAGCGGACGAGATGGGGGAACCGGGGAGCTGTTTTTT
CASGRDGGTGELFF
>TRBJ1-2|many|TRBV27|TRBD1
TGTGCCAGCAGTTGGGGGGAGGGGGCCCTCTATGGCTACACCTTC
CASSWGEGALYGYTF
>TRBJ2-5|many|TRBV7-2|.
TGTGCCAGCAGCTCCGGGCCCGGCGAGACCCAGTACTTC
CASSSGPGETQYF
>TRBJ1-1|many|TRBV19|TRBD1
TGTGCCAGTAGTCTCCGGGACAGGGGGCGTACTGAAGCTTTCTTT
CASSLRDRGRTEAFF
>TRBJ2-7|few|TRBV3-1|TRBD2
TGTGCCAGCAGCCAAGGGCAGTGGGCGGGGGGATCCTCCGAGCAGTACTTC
CASSQGQWAGGSSEQYF
>TRBJ1-1|.|TRBV6-5|TRBD1
TGTGCCAGCAGTTCCGGACAGGCCGGGGGGTATACTGAAGCTTTCTTT
CASSSGQAGGYTEAFF
>TRBJ2-7|many|TRBV28|.
TGTGCCAGCAGTCTCCCGGGACGGCTTACAGAGCAGTACTTC
CASSLPGRLTEQYF
>TRBJ1-3|many|TRBV12-3/TRBV12-4|TRBD1
TGTGCCAGCAGTTTAGCGGGGACAGGGGGAAACACCATATATTTT
CASSLAGTGGNTIYF
>TRBJ1-5|few|TRBV3-1|.
TGTGCCAGCAGCCAAGGAGCCTTCAATCAGCCCCAGCATTTT
CASSQGAFNQPQHF
>TRBJ1-5|many|TRBV6-1|.
TGTGCCAGCAGTGAGAGGGTCAGCAATCAGCCCCAGCATTTT
CASSERVSNQPQHF
>TRBJ2-7|.|TRBV7-2|.
TGTGCCAGCAGCTTTGCTCAGGGGACCGACGAGCAGTACTTC
CASSFAQGTDEQYF